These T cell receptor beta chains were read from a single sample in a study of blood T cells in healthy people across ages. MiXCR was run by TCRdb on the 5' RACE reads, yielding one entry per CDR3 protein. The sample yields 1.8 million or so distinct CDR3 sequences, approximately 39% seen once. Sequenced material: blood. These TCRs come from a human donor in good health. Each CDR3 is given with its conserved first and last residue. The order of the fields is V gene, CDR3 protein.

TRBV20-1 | CSARGRVQTDTQYF
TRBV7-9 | CASSRTGGEVAFF
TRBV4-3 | CASSQEWTDEKLFF
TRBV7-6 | CASSFLGGEDTQYF
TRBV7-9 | CASSPSGSKLSGGAGNEQFF
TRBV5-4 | CASIPSWGNEQFF
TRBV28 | CASSYRVEVATEAFF
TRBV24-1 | CATSEGQGATDTQYF
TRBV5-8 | CASRALRGIKNQPQHF
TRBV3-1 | CASSHPPGRGYEQYF
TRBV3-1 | CASSQGDGNTIYF
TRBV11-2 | CASSSGAVVKQYF
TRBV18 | CASSLLGRDKETQYF
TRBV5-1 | CASFGQGEQFF
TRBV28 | CASSAQGWAAGELFF
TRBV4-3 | CASSQEGFANTVAFF
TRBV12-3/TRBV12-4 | CASSRQGLGQPQHF
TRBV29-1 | CSGYTHRETRYF
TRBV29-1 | CSAYEETQYF
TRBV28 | CAGKGRVNSGANVLTF
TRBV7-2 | CASSLYKGGFNEQFF
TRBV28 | CASRTQGAGVGEQFF
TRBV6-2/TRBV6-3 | CASSNRYSGANVLTF
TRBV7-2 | CASSPSRELEAFF
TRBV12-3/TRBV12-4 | CASSVGTRRVDTQYF
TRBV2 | CASVGLSSCEQYF
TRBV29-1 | CSVKVGVGGNEQFF
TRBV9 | CGSSGRTGYNEQFF
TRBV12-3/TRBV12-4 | CASSPGQGAFSPLHF
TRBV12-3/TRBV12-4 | CASSLGPWDTEAFF
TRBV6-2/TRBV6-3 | CATKSSGVSKNIQYF
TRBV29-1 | CSVGVDSPGTEAFF
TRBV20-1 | CSLSGGPHNEQFF
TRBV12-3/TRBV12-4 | CTSSPDSVGPYYGYTF
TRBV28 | CASSPTLATYEQYF
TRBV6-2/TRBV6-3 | CVSSYSRGTNTGELFF
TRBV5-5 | CASSLLRGDDEQFF
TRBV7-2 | CASSRQGEKETQYF
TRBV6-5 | CATAFGETQYF
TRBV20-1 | CSANEGEKLFF
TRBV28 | CASSLPGRGRETQYF
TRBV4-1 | CASSLQRVGTANYGYTF
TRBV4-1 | CASSQDRLAGGPSSYNEQFF
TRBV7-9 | CASSPRFRSIYEQYF
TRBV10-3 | CATNPTSQGTHEQYF